This T cell receptor beta chain derives from a study of CD8+CD57+ T cells in acquired aplastic anemia. The study's findings and limits: No significant difference in CD8+ Simpson's diversity was found between patients and controls.

The template used for profiling TCR beta VDJ and CDR3 was genomic DNA. One entry per CDR3 protein results from TCRdb running MiXCR on the reads. Of about 120,000 distinct CDR3 sequences in the sample, 50% to 60% were seen once. With respect to this clonotype: The antigen is not known.

Patients selected for sequencing had displayed CD8+CD57+ cell expansion by flow cytometry. The sequencing input was sorted CD4+, CD8+, or CD8+CD57+ T cells (not recorded which) from PBMCs. The sequence was collected from a human donor with aplastic anemia.

CDR3 region: CSARDRLVGDTGELFF. CDR3 DNA: TGCAGTGCTAGAGATCGACTAGTCGGGGACACCGGGGAGCTGTTTTTT. The genes are TRBV20-1 and TRBJ2-2; D might be TRBD2 (6 bases). This CDR3 has 16 residues. CDR1 and CDR2 (germline): DFQATT, SNEGSKA (reference sequence). The V and J ends lost 0 bases and 3 bases respectively, with 14 bases between them.